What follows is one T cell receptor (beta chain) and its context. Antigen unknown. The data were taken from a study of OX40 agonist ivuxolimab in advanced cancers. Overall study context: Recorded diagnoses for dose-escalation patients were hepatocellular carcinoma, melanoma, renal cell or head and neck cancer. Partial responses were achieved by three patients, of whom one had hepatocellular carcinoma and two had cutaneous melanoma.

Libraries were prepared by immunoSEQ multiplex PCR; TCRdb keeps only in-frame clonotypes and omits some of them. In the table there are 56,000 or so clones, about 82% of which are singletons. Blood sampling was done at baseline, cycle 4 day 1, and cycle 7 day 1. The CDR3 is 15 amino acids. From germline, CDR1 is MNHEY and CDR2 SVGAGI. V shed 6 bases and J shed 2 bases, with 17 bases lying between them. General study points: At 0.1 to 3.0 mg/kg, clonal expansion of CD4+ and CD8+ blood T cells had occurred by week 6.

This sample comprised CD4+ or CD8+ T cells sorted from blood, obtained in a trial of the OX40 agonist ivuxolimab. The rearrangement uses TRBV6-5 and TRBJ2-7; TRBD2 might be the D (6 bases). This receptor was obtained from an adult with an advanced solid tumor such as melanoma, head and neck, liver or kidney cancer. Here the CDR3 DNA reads TGTGCCAGCAGCAAGCCTGGCGGGGTAACCTACGAGCAGTACTTC. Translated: CASSKPGGVTYEQYF.